A selection of T cell receptor beta chains follows, all from one sample in a study of monozygotic twins with inflammatory bowel disease. From the 5' RACE reads, TCRdb lists one entry per CDR3 protein and no DNA. Its listing shows under 350,000 distinct CDR3 sequences. The sample taken for sequencing was blood. These receptors originate from a human donor with ulcerative colitis or Crohn's disease, or a healthy co-twin of an affected twin (not recorded which). Each CDR3 is given with its conserved first and last residue.

TRBJ2-7,TRBV28,CASVQGPEQYF
TRBJ2-7,TRBV11-2,CASSETALYEQYF
TRBJ1-2,TRBV29-1,CSVFFDDYGYTF
TRBJ1-1,TRBV6-5,CASSYSPGTGSEAFF
TRBJ2-1,TRBV20-1,CSARGGLAGNNEQFF
TRBJ2-7,TRBV18,CASSGQGEGLSYNYEQYF
TRBJ2-5,TRBV18,CASSPHLGETQYF
TRBJ2-7,TRBV2,CASRGVYEQYF
TRBJ2-2,TRBV19,CATREGLLNTGELFF
TRBJ2-2,TRBV20-1,CSATAERRENTGELFF
TRBJ2-3,TRBV15,CATSRGRGGRDGDTQYF
TRBJ1-3,TRBV12-3/TRBV12-4,CASIWVDSGNTIYF
TRBJ2-1,TRBV18,CASSSTQRVYNEQFF
TRBJ2-5,TRBV12-3/TRBV12-4,CASRATGQKETQYF
TRBJ2-7,TRBV6-2/TRBV6-3,CASTRTGTSHEQYF
TRBJ2-7,TRBV4-3,CASSQDYLAYEQYF
TRBJ1-1,TRBV5-1,CASSSISGAEAFF
TRBJ2-2,TRBV5-4,CASSLEQWGGELFF
TRBJ2-2,TRBV5-1,CATQPGQMNTGELFF
TRBJ2-1,TRBV19,CASSIDLSGIYNEQFF
TRBJ2-1,TRBV7-2,CASRGYREYNEQFF
TRBJ2-1,TRBV7-2,CASQRVGYNEQFF
TRBJ1-2,TRBV10-3,CAISEQTGYGYTF
TRBJ2-1,TRBV5-1,CASSLVQTAWYNEQFF
TRBJ1-1,TRBV3-1,CASSRRAGATEAFF
TRBJ1-5,TRBV5-6,CASSPQGTQPQHF
TRBJ2-3,TRBV15,CATSRGLAGSSTDTQYF
TRBJ2-1,TRBV13,CASSTRTGGPYNEQFF
TRBJ2-2,TRBV2,CASRGVQGPGGELFF
TRBJ2-2,TRBV7-9,CASSVSGSENTGELFF
TRBJ1-2,TRBV6-1,CASRRVTYGYTF
TRBJ1-1,TRBV19,CASSIGADTEAFF
TRBJ2-3,TRBV29-1,CSVGIGRRGELATQYF
TRBJ1-4,TRBV12-3/TRBV12-4,CASSFTEKLFF
TRBJ1-5,TRBV12-3/TRBV12-4,CASSLRGRGANQPQHF
TRBJ2-2,TRBV24-1,CATSEVEELFF
TRBJ1-2,TRBV6-5,CASSYSRARYGYTF
TRBJ2-1,TRBV4-3,CASSGGGGFAYNEQFF
TRBJ2-1,TRBV7-2,CASNPGGTYNEQFF
TRBJ2-4,TRBV28,CASSEQGPAKNIQYF
TRBJ1-6,TRBV13,CASSLTGQGVDSPLHF
TRBJ1-2,TRBV7-2,CASSMGGANYGYTF
TRBJ2-5,TRBV6-5,CASSSGGRTGETQYF
TRBJ2-1,TRBV9,CASSVGPPEQFF
TRBJ2-4,TRBV7-3,CASGPRLAKNIQYF
TRBJ2-7,TRBV5-5,CASILNPSGSYEQYF